A selection of T cell receptor beta chains follows, all from one sample in a study of beta chain features in type 1 diabetes. The table came from immunoSEQ multiplex PCR; TCRdb's copy has only in-frame clones and leaves some out. Here the sample spans roughly 450,000 clones, roughly an eighth being singletons. The sequencing input was naive CD4+ T cells from blood. Receptor source: a woman aged 18-29 years in good health. The CDR3 runs from the conserved cysteine through the conserved F or W. The D gene is left open where the match is weak. Some rows have no size entry. The others give once, few or many, or a class for an expanded clone.

clone size	D gene	J gene	V gene	CDR3 DNA	CDR3 protein
NA	NA	TRBJ2-5	TRBV6-5	TGTGCCAGCAGTTACCGTGGGAACCAAGGGGTCGATTACTTC	CASSYRGNQGVDYF
few	NA	TRBJ2-1	TRBV7-2	TGTGCCAGCAGCTTAGCGGGGGGCCGCTACAATGAGCAGTTCTTC	CASSLAGGRYNEQFF
NA	TRBD2	TRBJ2-7	TRBV6-5	TGTGCCAGCAGTCGCGGGAGCTTTAGGTACGAGCAGTACTTC	CASSRGSFRYEQYF
few	TRBD2	TRBJ2-2	TRBV7-2	TGTGCCAGCAGCTCAGGGCGGACTAGCGTTTACACCGGGGAGCTGTTTTTT	CASSSGRTSVYTGELFF
NA	NA	TRBJ2-3	TRBV4-3	TGCGCCAGCAGCCCTTTAGCGGCTAGCACAGATACGCAGTATTTT	CASSPLAASTDTQYF
NA	NA	TRBJ1-2	TRBV7-2	TGTGCCAGCAGCTTAGCGCTGGCAGGCTATGGCTACACCTTC	CASSLALAGYGYTF
few	TRBD2	TRBJ2-3	TRBV29-1	TGCAGCGTTGAGACTAGCGGGAGGGCCAGTTTTGTCCCAGATACGCAGTATTTT	CSVETSGRASFVPDTQYF
NA	NA	TRBJ1-1	TRBV12-5	TGTGCTAGTGGTTTCCAGGGGATTGAAGCTTTCTTT	CASGFQGIEAFF
NA	TRBD2	TRBJ2-7	TRBV13	TGTGCCAGCAGCTTCTTGGGGACTAGCGCCTACGAGCAGTACTTC	CASSFLGTSAYEQYF
NA	NA	TRBJ1-4	TRBV6-5	TGTGCCAGCAGTTACGAGGGAGCAACTAATGAAAAACTGTTTTTT	CASSYEGATNEKLFF
NA	NA	TRBJ2-1	TRBV14	TGTGCCAGCAGCGTGCGGGACACATACAATGAGCAGTTCTTC	CASSVRDTYNEQFF
few	TRBD1	TRBJ2-1	TRBV9	TGTGCCAGCAGCATCGGACAGGTCCCCCTTTACAATGAGCAGTTCTTC	CASSIGQVPLYNEQFF
NA	TRBD1	TRBJ2-4	TRBV4-3	TGCGCCAGCAGCGACAGGGTAGCCAAAAACATTCAGTACTTC	CASSDRVAKNIQYF
NA	TRBD1	TRBJ2-5	TRBV15	TGTGCCACCAGCAGAGACGACAGGGTCTGGGAGACCCAGTACTTC	CATSRDDRVWETQYF
NA	TRBD2	TRBJ2-5	TRBV7-9	TGTGCCAGCAGCTCTAGCGGGGGCGAGACCCAGTACTTC	CASSSSGGETQYF
NA	NA	TRBJ1-3	TRBV5-5	TGTGCCAGCAGCTTCGGCCCTGACACTGGAAACACCATATATTTT	CASSFGPDTGNTIYF
few	NA	TRBJ2-7	TRBV14	TGTGCCAGCGGGGGTTCGAAGCAGTACTTC	CASGGSKQYF
NA	TRBD2	TRBJ2-1	TRBV30	TGTGCCCGGACTAGCGGGAGGACATCGAGCTCCTACAATGAGCAGTTCTTC	CARTSGRTSSSYNEQFF
NA	TRBD1	TRBJ2-5	TRBV15	TGTGCCACCAGCAGAGGAGATCGGACAGGAGAGACCCAGTACTTC	CATSRGDRTGETQYF
NA	NA	TRBJ2-3	TRBV7-8	TGTGCCAGCAGCGATAGCACAGGGAAGGGGCTCACAGATACGCAGTATTTT	CASSDSTGKGLTDTQYF
few	NA	TRBJ2-7	TRBV2	TGTGCCAGCAGTCGGGAGACACTAAGCTCCTACGAGCAGTACTTC	CASSRETLSSYEQYF
few	NA	TRBJ2-7	TRBV2	TGTGCCAGCAAAGGATCGTTTTCCTACGAGCAGTACTTC	CASKGSFSYEQYF
few	NA	TRBJ2-3	TRBV20-1	TGCAGTGCTGGAGGAAGGGCGCAGTATTTT	CSAGGRAQYF
NA	TRBD2	TRBJ2-3	TRBV9	TGTGCCAGCAGCGTAGTTAGCGGGATGGCAGATACGCAGTATTTT	CASSVVSGMADTQYF
NA	TRBD2	TRBJ2-3	TRBV9	TGTGCCAGCAGCCTTGGCGGGGTAGCGGGGGGAGTGGCAGATACGCAGTATTTT	CASSLGGVAGGVADTQYF
few	NA	TRBJ2-1	TRBV5-1	TGCGCCAGTAGCAAAGCCGGGGTCTACTCCTACAATGAGCAGTTCTTC	CASSKAGVYSYNEQFF
few	NA	TRBJ2-1	TRBV28	TGTGCCAGCACCTCGGCGGGTAGCGATGAGCAGTTCTTC	CASTSAGSDEQFF
few	TRBD2	TRBJ2-1	TRBV11-3	TGTGCCAGCAGCTTTTCACGCGCGGGAGGATGGTACAATGAGCAGTTCTTC	CASSFSRAGGWYNEQFF
few	NA	TRBJ1-2	TRBV25-1	TGTGCCAGCAGTGAACCGCGTCCGGGGTCCAAAGGCTACACCTTC	CASSEPRPGSKGYTF
NA	TRBD2	TRBJ2-5	TRBV7-9	TGTGCCAGCAGCTCCTCGGTAGCCAGCGGGAGAGAGACCCAGTACTTC	CASSSSVASGRETQYF
NA	NA	TRBJ2-1	TRBV2	TGTGCCAGCAGTGTGAGGGACAATGAGCAGTTCTTC	CASSVRDNEQFF
few	NA	TRBJ2-1	TRBV7-2	TGTGCCAGCTCTTGGCGGGGAACCTACAATGAGCAGTTCTTC	CASSWRGTYNEQFF
few	TRBD1	TRBJ1-5	TRBV7-2	TGTGCCAGCAGCCCAGACAGGGCTGTGCGTCAGCCCCAGCATTTT	CASSPDRAVRQPQHF
NA	TRBD1	TRBJ2-3	TRBV7-9	TGTGCCAGCAGCTCCCCCCCCAGGGACAGGGGGAGTGATACGCAGTATTTT	CASSSPPRDRGSDTQYF
few	TRBD2	TRBJ2-1	TRBV7-8	TGTGCCAGCAGCTTAGGGACTAGAAGCTCCTACAATGAGCAGTTCTTC	CASSLGTRSSYNEQFF
few	NA	TRBJ2-7	TRBV14	TGTGCCAGCAGCCACTATTGGGCCGAGCAGTACTTC	CASSHYWAEQYF
NA	NA	TRBJ1-1	TRBV7-9	TGTGCCAGCAGCTTTACAGGGTTAACTGAAGCTTTCTTT	CASSFTGLTEAFF
NA	NA	TRBJ2-6	TRBV6-1	TGTGCCAGCAGTGCCGAGTACACTGGGGCCAACGTCCTGACTTTC	CASSAEYTGANVLTF
few	NA	TRBJ2-5	TRBV15	TGTGCCACCAGCAGCCGTGGAGGCGGGGAGACCCAGTACTTC	CATSSRGGGETQYF
few	NA	TRBJ2-6	TRBV23-1	TGCGCCAGCAGCCAACGTGGCAGGTGGGGCTTCTCTGGGGCCAACGTCCTGACTTTC	CASSQRGRWGFSGANVLTF
few	TRBD1	TRBJ2-5	TRBV5-1	TGCGCCAGCAGCCCCGGGACAGTGGAAGAGACCCAGTACTTC	CASSPGTVEETQYF
NA	TRBD1	TRBJ2-4	TRBV5-4	TGTGCCAGCAGCTGGGGACAGGGAAAAAACATTCAGTACTTC	CASSWGQGKNIQYF
NA	NA	TRBJ2-3	TRBV6-1	TGTGCCAGCAGTGGGGCCAGCACAGATACGCAGTATTTT	CASSGASTDTQYF
few	NA	TRBJ2-6	TRBV30	TGTGCCTGGAGCCAACCGGGGGCTGGGGCCAACGTCCTGACTTTC	CAWSQPGAGANVLTF
NA	NA	TRBJ2-1	TRBV2	TGTGCCAGCACAGGGGATTACAATGAGCAGTTCTTC	CASTGDYNEQFF
few	TRBD1	TRBJ1-6	TRBV7-2	TGTGCCAGCAGCGCGAGGACAGGGTCAAATTCACCCCTCCACTTT	CASSARTGSNSPLHF
few	NA	TRBJ2-5	TRBV14	TGTGCCAGCAGCCACCTGGGGGCCGGGGAGACCCAGTACTTC	CASSHLGAGETQYF
NA	NA	TRBJ2-3	TRBV27	TGTGCCAGCAGGCCCAGGGGACCCTCTACCACAGATACGCAGTATTTT	CASRPRGPSTTDTQYF
few	NA	TRBJ1-6	TRBV28	TGTGCCAGCAAGGACTCGGGTTCACCCCTCCACTTT	CASKDSGSPLHF
few	NA	TRBJ1-2	TRBV20-1	TGCAGTGCTAGAAACGGGTATGGCTACACCTTC	CSARNGYGYTF
NA	NA	TRBJ2-3	TRBV7-9	TGTGCCAGCAGCTCCCCTGTGCGGGGGCCTAGCACAGATACGCAGTATTTT	CASSSPVRGPSTDTQYF
few	TRBD1	TRBJ2-7	TRBV10-3	TGTGCCATCAGGACAGGGGGCTCGTCCTACGAGCAGTACTTC	CAIRTGGSSYEQYF
few	NA	TRBJ1-4	TRBV15	TGTGCCACCAGCAGAGGTACCCCAACTAATGAAAAACTGTTTTTT	CATSRGTPTNEKLFF
NA	NA	TRBJ1-1	TRBV15	TGTGCCACCTCTTGGTACGGAGGCACTGAAGCTTTCTTT	CATSWYGGTEAFF
NA	NA	TRBJ1-5	TRBV6-5	TGTGCCAGCAGTTACTCGAGTCAGGAGGATCAGCCCCAGCATTTT	CASSYSSQEDQPQHF
NA	NA	TRBJ2-1	TRBV7-9	TGTGCCAGCAGCTTAAAACCCAGCCCGCTACGCACCTACAATGAGCAGTTCTTC	CASSLKPSPLRTYNEQFF
few	TRBD2	TRBJ2-1	TRBV4-3	TGCGCCAGCAGCCAAGCCACTAGCGGGAGGCGATACAATGAGCAGTTCTTC	CASSQATSGRRYNEQFF
NA	TRBD2	TRBJ2-4	TRBV5-1	TGCGCCAGCAGCTTGGTGGGGACTAGCGACGGAAACATTCAGTACTTC	CASSLVGTSDGNIQYF
NA	NA	TRBJ2-3	TRBV5-4	TGTGCCAGCAGCTTCGCAGGGGAAGATACGCAGTATTTT	CASSFAGEDTQYF
NA	TRBD1	TRBJ1-2	TRBV7-2	TGTGCCAGCAGCGGCGGAGGGGGCGCCTATGGCTACACCTTC	CASSGGGGAYGYTF